This T cell receptor beta chain derives from a study of T cell responses to AZD1222 COVID-19 vaccine. Study findings and constraints: The peak T cell response came first, and repertoires were sampled only after it.

The method was immunoSEQ multiplex PCR; TCRdb's version includes in-frame clones alone and lacks a portion of them. The sample comprises 90,000 to 150,000 clones, approximately 89% of which are singletons, and under 6.5% rests with the top ten. Looked up from germline, CDR1 is SGHKS and CDR2 is YYEKEE (reference sequence). There are 16 residues in the CDR3. Unmatched junction bases numbered 11, after V lost 4 bases and J lost 7 bases. In regard to this clone: Its antigen is undetermined.

Source: peripheral blood, taken on day 0 of AZD1222 vaccination. This clonotype originated in an adult in good health. J is TRBJ2-2 and V is TRBV5-5, with 9 positions matching TRBD2. This chain's CDR3 is CASSQRGDPRIGELFF. CDR3 nucleotides: TGTGCCAGCAGCCAGCGGGGGGACCCCAGGATCGGGGAGCTGTTTTTT.